These 28 T cell receptor beta chains originate from one sample sequenced in a study of blood T cell repertoires in COVID-19. Some clones are missing from TCRdb's copy, which holds only in-frame ones; the method was immunoSEQ multiplex PCR. Here the sample spans 100,000 to 150,000 clones, around 84% being singletons. The source material was peripheral blood. The receptors come from a woman aged 80 or older with acute or convalescent COVID-19.

The CDR3 loop is CASTPRRSSYQETQYF. CDR3 DNA: TGTGCCAGCACCCCGAGGAGGAGTTCGTACCAAGAGACCCAGTACTTC. The chain joins TRBV11-2 to TRBJ2-5; D perhaps matches TRBD2 (5 bases). V was shortened by 7 bases and J by 0 bases, with 18 bases between the two germline ends. CDR1 SGHAT and CDR2 FQNNGV come from the germline V gene. The CDR3 extends over 16 amino acids.

CDR3 protein: CASSSPGQGDYGYTF. The CDR3 DNA sequence: TGTGCCAGCAGTTCTCCGGGACAGGGGGACTATGGCTACACCTTC. J is TRBJ1-2 and V is TRBV6-2 or TRBV6-3, with 11 bases aligning to TRBD1. The CDR3 is 15 amino acids. Germline CDR1 is MNHEY and CDR2 is SVGEGT. Unmatched junction bases numbered 4, after V lost 4 bases and J lost 3 bases.

J is TRBJ2-3 and V is TRBV4-1, with D tentatively TRBD2 (6 bases). Germline V gene data show CDR1 as MGHRA and CDR2 as YSYEKL. The V gene lost 1 base and the J gene lost 4 bases, with 15 bases spanning the gap. The length of the CDR3 is 16 residues. The CDR3 here is CASSQVGGARPDTQYF. In DNA, the CDR3 is TGCGCCAGCAGCCAAGTCGGGGGAGCGAGGCCAGATACGCAGTATTTT.

The genes are TRBV6-5 and TRBJ1-5; D might be TRBD1 (6 bases). The CDR3 contains 15 residues. The V gene lost 6 bases and the J gene lost 0 bases, with 12 bases spanning the gap. The germline gives CDR1 MNHEY, CDR2 SVGAGI. CDR3 in DNA: TGTGCCAGCAGAATACAGGGTTATAGCAATCAGCCCCAGCATTTT. This encodes CASRIQGYSNQPQHF.

The chain couples TRBV12-3 or TRBV12-4 to TRBJ1-6; D possibly corresponds to TRBD1 (6 bases). V was clipped by 5 bases and J by 8 bases, with 10 bases between them. The length of the CDR3 is 13 residues. Here the CDR3 DNA reads TGTGCCAGCAGTCGGGGGGCCCATTCACCCCTCCACTTT. Protein sequence: CASSRGAHSPLHF.

The V and J genes are TRBV20-1 and TRBJ2-7; no clear D. This CDR3 region has 11 residues. The V gene lost 3 bases and the J gene lost 12 bases, with 15 bases spanning the gap. From germline, CDR1 is DFQATT and CDR2 SNEGSKA (reference sequence). CDR3 loop: CSASPGSSAYF. CDR3 nucleotide sequence: TGCAGTGCTAGCCCAGGCTCCTCGGCGTACTTC.

The chain is built from TRBV7-9 and TRBJ2-5, with 11 bases identical to TRBD2. Germline assignment: CDR1 SEHNR and CDR2 FQNEAQ (reference sequence). The length of the CDR3 is 15 residues. The ends lost 5 bases at V and 2 bases at J; junction bases unmatched: 4. CDR3: CASSPGTSGQETQYF. The DNA for the CDR3 is TGTGCCAGCAGCCCCGGGACTAGCGGACAAGAGACCCAGTACTTC.

The V call is TRBV7-2, the J call TRBJ2-7; possibly TRBD2 for D (6 bases). This CDR3 region has 15 residues. In germline, CDR1 is SGHTA, CDR2 FQGNSA. Between the trimmed V and J ends, which lost 2 bases and 3 bases, there was a span of 14 bases. The CDR3 loop reads CASSLISGGDYEQYF. CDR3 sequence (DNA): TGTGCCAGCAGCTTAATAAGCGGAGGGGACTACGAGCAGTACTTC. Combining the CDR3 with reference TRBV7-2 and TRBJ2-7 gives the whole variable domain GAGVSQSPSNKVTEKGKDVELRCDPISGHTALYWYRQSLGQGLEFLIYFQGNSAPDKSGLPSDRFSAERTGGSVSTLTIQRTQQEDSAVYLCASSLISGGDYEQYFGPGTRLTVT.

This clone appeared a single time. The chain links TRBV5-5 to TRBJ2-1; a weak D match, TRBD1 (5 bases). Germline V gene sequence: CDR1 SGHKS, CDR2 YYEKEE (reference sequence). V was pared by 1 base and J by 8 bases, with 16 bases between. The CDR3 covers 15 residues. The CDR3 bases are TGTGCCAGCAGCTTGATAACGCAGGGATTTGATGAGCAGTTCTTC. Protein sequence: CASSLITQGFDEQFF.

This clone came up once. The chain is built from TRBV29-1 and TRBJ2-3; D might be TRBD2 (5 bases). The germline gives CDR1 SQVTM, CDR2 ANQGSEA. V lost 8 bases, J lost 4 bases, and 10 bases lay in between. The CDR3 runs to 11 residues. CDR3 sequence: CSYVRADTQYF. DNA for the CDR3: TGCAGCTACGTGCGGGCAGATACGCAGTATTTT.

The V call is TRBV5-4, the J call TRBJ2-7; 8 nucleotides match TRBD2. The CDR3 spans 14 residues. Germline V gene sequence: CDR1 SGHNT, CDR2 YYREEE (reference sequence). V shed 2 bases, J shed 5 bases, and the junction held 6 bases outside the gene matches. CDR3 nucleotide sequence: TGTGCCAGCAGCTTCCGGGGGGGGTCGGACGAGCAGTACTTC. The encoded protein is CASSFRGGSDEQYF.

This chain connects TRBV29-1 to TRBJ2-3, with D possibly being TRBD2 (6 bases). The CDR3 is 13 residues long. Germline V gene sequence: CDR1 SQVTM, CDR2 ANQGSEA. Between the trimmed V and J ends, which lost 4 bases and 2 bases, there was a span of 10 bases. DNA of the CDR3: TGCAGCGTTGCCGGGGGACTCACAGATACGCAGTATTTT. This encodes CSVAGGLTDTQYF.

The chain uses TRBV3-1 (or the pseudogene TRBV3-2) and TRBJ1-1, with 8 bases lining up with TRBD1. Germline lookup yields CDR1 LGHDT and CDR2 YNNKEL (reference sequence). The J segment lost 5 bases and the V segment lost 4 bases, leaving 6 bases of the junction unmatched. The length of the CDR3 is 14 residues. Here the CDR3 reads CASSPRQGMTEAFF. DNA for the CDR3: TGTGCCAGCAGCCCCAGACAGGGGATGACTGAAGCTTTCTTT.

This clone appeared once. This rearrangement joins TRBV7-8 to TRBJ1-3; D is perhaps TRBD1 (5 bases). The CDR3 is made up of 15 amino acids. CDR1 and CDR2 from the germline V gene are SGHVS and FQNEAQ. V was cut by 9 bases and J by 2 bases, with 17 bases left in between. The CDR3: CASHGWGEAGNTIYF. The CDR3 DNA is TGTGCCAGTCACGGGTGGGGGGAGGCTGGAAACACCATATATTTT.

To note about this clone: Other DNA sequences from this sample encode an identical CDR3 as well. The genes are TRBV5-1 and TRBJ1-4; TRBD1 is a possible D gene (6 bases). Looked up from germline, CDR1 is SGHRS and CDR2 is YFSETQ. Trimming took 0 bases from V and 5 from J, leaving 8 bases between them. The CDR3 has 14 residues. The CDR3 DNA reads as TGCGCCAGCAGCTTGGGGCAGGGGAATGAAAAACTGTTTTTT. Its protein product is CASSLGQGNEKLFF. Supplemented by reference TRBV5-1 and TRBJ1-4, the full variable domain reads KAGVTQTPRYLIKTRGQQVTLSCSPISGHRSVSWYQQTPGQGLQFLFEYFSETQRNKGNFPGRFSGRQFSNSRSEMNVSTLELGDSALYLCASSLGQGNEKLFFGSGTQLSVL.

The chain uses TRBV7-2 and TRBJ1-3, with D possibly TRBD1 on 6 matching bases. Per the germline V gene, CDR1 is SGHTA and CDR2 is FQGNSA. Trimming removed 3 bases at V and 4 bases at J, with 16 bases between. The CDR3 spans 16 residues. CDR3 DNA sequence: TGTGCCAGCAGCTTTAGACCAGGGGCGCGGGGAAACACCATATATTTT. This codes for CASSFRPGARGNTIYF.

The V gene is TRBV3-1 (or the pseudogene TRBV3-2), the J gene TRBJ1-1; TRBD1 matches at 9 bases. Trimming removed 5 bases from V and 1 base from J; junction bases left unmatched: 11. Germline lookup yields CDR1 LGHDT and CDR2 YNNKEL (reference sequence). The CDR3 covers 17 residues. The CDR3 reads CASSCGDRDWGNTEAFF. In nucleotides, the CDR3 is TGTGCCAGCAGCTGTGGGGACAGGGATTGGGGGAACACTGAAGCTTTCTTT.

This clone was observed a single time. CDR3 sequence reads: CASSLTGSEKLFF. CDR3 DNA: TGTGCCAGCAGCTTGACAGGGTCTGAAAAACTGTTTTTT. This rearrangement joins TRBV5-4 to TRBJ1-4; a weak D match, TRBD1 (6 bases). The CDR3 has 13 residues. Germline V CDR1 and CDR2: SGHNT, YYREEE (reference sequence). The germline V and J ends were trimmed by 1 base and 7 bases, with 8 bases remaining between them.

This clone was seen only once. This sequence joins TRBV5-1 and TRBJ1-1, with a tentative D call TRBD1 (6 bases). V was shortened by 4 bases and J by 1 base, with 11 bases between the two germline ends. Germline V lookup: CDR1 SGHRS, CDR2 YFSETQ. This CDR3 contains 14 residues. CDR3 in DNA: TGCGCCAGCAGCCTTATGGGACAGAACACTGAAGCTTTCTTT. This codes for CASSLMGQNTEAFF.

This chain joins TRBV5-5 and TRBJ2-2, with 8 bases aligning to TRBD2. The CDR3 covers 17 residues. Germline trimming cut 0 bases from V and 1 base from J; bases unmatched to any gene: 5. In germline, CDR1 is SGHKS, CDR2 YYEKEE (reference sequence). This chain's CDR3 is CASSLGAGVVNTGELFF. Written as DNA, the CDR3 is TGTGCCAGCAGCTTGGGAGCGGGAGTTGTGAACACCGGGGAGCTGTTTTTT.

The gene calls are TRBV2 and TRBJ1-1, with a weak D call TRBD1 (5 bases). Germline assignment: CDR1 SNHLY and CDR2 FYNNEI. The CDR3 spans 14 residues. Trimming took off 3 bases at V and 2 bases at J, with 10 bases between the two ends. The CDR3 sequence is CASSDRVFNTEAFF. CDR3 DNA sequence: TGTGCCAGCAGTGACAGGGTGTTCAACACTGAAGCTTTCTTT. The full variable domain, completed using reference TRBV2 and TRBJ1-1, is EPEVTQTPSHQVTQMGQEVILRCVPISNHLYFYWYRQILGQKVEFLVSFYNNEISEKSEIFDDQFSVERPDGSNFTLKIRSTKLEDSAMYFCASSDRVFNTEAFFGQGTRLTVV.

The chain couples TRBV27 to TRBJ2-7; TRBD2 matches 8 bases. The CDR3 totals 15 residues. Germline assignment: CDR1 MNHEY and CDR2 SMNVEV (reference sequence). J was trimmed by 2 bases and V by 6 bases; bases with no gene match: 9. The CDR3 is CASRRGGRKPYEQYF. The CDR3 nucleotides are TGTGCCAGCAGAAGGGGCGGGAGGAAACCCTACGAGCAGTACTTC.

The rearrangement joins TRBV18 to TRBJ1-5, with a weak D call TRBD1 (6 bases). Germline CDR1 is KGHSH and CDR2 is LQKENI. V lost 6 bases and J lost 4, with 16 bases in between. The CDR3 has 15 amino acids. CDR3 residues: CASSREGGRNQPQHF. In DNA, the CDR3 is TGTGCCAGCTCGCGAGAGGGGGGGCGGAATCAGCCCCAGCATTTT.

This chain connects TRBV5-4 to TRBJ2-1; TRBD2 matches at 7 bases. This CDR3 has 17 amino acids. The junction had 10 bases not matched to a gene; V was cut back by 3 bases and J by 1 base. The V gene's germline CDR1 is SGHNT and CDR2 YYREEE (reference sequence). CDR3 amino acids: CASSSGKMGGSYNEQFF. CDR3 nucleotide sequence: TGTGCCAGCAGCTCCGGGAAAATGGGAGGGTCCTACAATGAGCAGTTCTTC.

V and J are TRBV5-1 and TRBJ2-1; 7 bases line up with TRBD2. Germline loops: CDR1 SGHRS, CDR2 YFSETQ. Trimming cost V 7 bases and J 0 bases; bases outside gene matches: 4. CDR3 length: 14 residues. CDR3 residues: CASYGGSSYNEQFF. In nucleotides, the CDR3 is TGCGCCAGCTATGGCGGGAGCTCCTACAATGAGCAGTTCTTC. Filled out from reference TRBV5-1 and TRBJ2-1, the complete variable domain reads KAGVTQTPRYLIKTRGQQVTLSCSPISGHRSVSWYQQTPGQGLQFLFEYFSETQRNKGNFPGRFSGRQFSNSRSEMNVSTLELGDSALYLCASYGGSSYNEQFFGPGTRLTVL.

The V call is TRBV30, the J call TRBJ2-1; 8 bases match TRBD2. This CDR3 region has 15 residues. Germline trimming cut 3 bases from V and 8 bases from J; bases unmatched to any gene: 12. Germline lookup yields CDR1 GTSNPN and CDR2 SVGIG (reference sequence). This CDR3 reads CAWRGGLALQDEQFF. The CDR3, as DNA: TGTGCCTGGAGGGGAGGACTAGCACTACAGGATGAGCAGTTCTTC.

In DNA, the CDR3 is TGTGCCAGCAGTTACCGCTCTGGAAACACCATATATTTT. Translating gives CASSYRSGNTIYF. The chain employs TRBV6-5 and TRBJ1-3; D not resolved. The CDR3 has 13 amino acids. The V gene's germline CDR1 is MNHEY and CDR2 SVGAGI. V lost 2 bases and J lost 0, with 2 bases in between.

DNA of the CDR3: TGTGCCAGCGGGGACAGAACTAACTATGGCTACACCTTC. It is translated as CASGDRTNYGYTF. V usage is TRBV6-5 and J usage is TRBJ1-2, with 7 bases lining up with TRBD1. V was clipped by 8 bases and J by 0 bases; unmatched bases: 3. The CDR3 is 13 residues long. Germline CDR1 is MNHEY and CDR2 is SVGAGI.